This T cell receptor (beta chain) was recovered during a study of response to subunit inactivated influenza vaccine. Via MiXCR, TCRdb re-called the RT-PCR reads, giving one row per CDR3 protein. The table shows over 150,000 distinct CDR3 sequences, with approximately 10% occurring only once. Looked up from germline, CDR1 is MNHEY and CDR2 is SMNVEV (reference sequence). This CDR3 is 15 amino acids long. V shed 5 bases, J shed 6 bases, and the junction held 7 bases outside the gene matches. This clonotype was seen repeatedly, ten times or more. The clonotype was recovered from a man between 50 and 59 years old who received an inactivated influenza vaccine. The gene calls are TRBV27 and TRBJ1-6; 7 bases align to TRBD1. The sequencing used non-naive T cells sorted from PBMCs, collected about 40 days after vaccination. The CDR3 loop is CASSLGQVINSPLHF. The CDR3 DNA reads TGTGCCAGCAGTCTCGGACAGGTGATTAATTCACCCCTCCACTTT.